These 11 T cell receptor beta chains came from one sample sequenced in a study of response to subunit inactivated influenza vaccine. TCRdb itself ran the RT-PCR reads through MiXCR, one entry per CDR3 protein. The sample yields 500,000 to 550,000 distinct CDR3 sequences, approximately 7.6% seen once. The specimen was PBMCs from blood, collected roughly 24 months after vaccination. These receptors all come from a man aged 50 to 69 who received an inactivated influenza vaccine.

This clonotype has more than one count but fewer than ten. This rearrangement joins TRBV4-1 to TRBJ2-5; 8 nucleotides match TRBD1. The length of the CDR3 is 13 residues. V shed 6 bases, J shed 7 bases, and the junction held 7 bases outside the gene matches. The germline gives CDR1 MGHRA, CDR2 YSYEKL. The CDR3 loop is CASSGRTGTTQYF. CDR3 nucleotides: TGCGCCAGCAGTGGGAGGACAGGGACGACCCAGTACTTC.

This clonotype turned up a few times. V is TRBV6-5 and J is TRBJ2-5; no definite D call. Germline values: CDR1 MNHEY, CDR2 SVGAGI. V dropped 2 bases and J dropped 4 bases, with 8 bases sitting between them. This CDR3 comprises 13 residues. Here the CDR3 reads CASSYTLGETQYF. CDR3 DNA sequence: TGTGCCAGCAGTTACACATTGGGAGAGACCCAGTACTTC.

Only a few counts were recorded for this clonotype. One end of the junction varies from germline; a read error may be responsible. V and J are TRBV12-5 and TRBJ1-1, with 9 bases identical to TRBD1. This CDR3 is 14 amino acids long. Germline V lookup: CDR1 LGHNT, CDR2 FRNRAP. CDR3 DNA: TGTGCTAGTGCCTATGGGACAGGGCGCACTGAAGCCTTCTTT. Amino acid sequence: CASAYGTGRTEAFF.

The chain employs TRBV29-1 and TRBJ2-1; possibly TRBD2 for D (6 bases). In germline, CDR1 is SQVTM, CDR2 ANQGSEA. The CDR3 consists of 16 residues. The V gene lost 0 bases and the J gene lost 8 bases, with 20 bases spanning the gap. The CDR3 is CSVEEVAETLRDEQFF. The DNA of the CDR3 is TGCAGCGTTGAAGAGGTAGCGGAGACCCTTAGGGATGAGCAGTTCTTC.

At least ten counts were recorded for this clonotype. V gene TRBV20-1 combines with J gene TRBJ2-3; 13 bases fit TRBD2. CDR3 length equals 15 residues. Germline CDR1 DFQATT, CDR2 SNEGSKA (reference sequence). The J segment lost 2 bases and the V segment lost 4 bases, leaving 3 bases of the junction unmatched. CDR3 nucleotide sequence: TGCAGTGCTACGGGACTAGCGGGGACCACAGATACGCAGTATTTT. It is translated as CSATGLAGTTDTQYF.

The chain recombines TRBV28 with TRBJ2-1; 7 nucleotides agree with TRBD1. Germline V gene lookup returns CDR1 MDHEN and CDR2 SYDVKM. The J segment lost 4 bases and the V segment lost 6 bases, leaving 9 bases of the junction unmatched. The CDR3 is 15 amino acids. The CDR3 protein is CASRVAGGEYNEQFF. Here the CDR3 DNA reads TGTGCCAGCAGGGTGGCAGGGGGAGAGTACAATGAGCAGTTCTTC.

This clonotype was picked up many times. CDR3 protein: CASSWGGGKGYTF. The CDR3 bases are TGTGCCAGCAGCTGGGGGGGCGGAAAGGGCTACACCTTC. The rearrangement uses TRBV7-2 and TRBJ1-2; possible D gene TRBD1, 6 bases. This CDR3 comprises 13 residues. V was clipped by 4 bases and J by 8 bases, with 14 bases between them. Per germline, CDR1 SGHTA and CDR2 FQGNSA.

The CDR3: CAISEGGAQGYNEQFF. In DNA, the CDR3 is TGTGCCATCAGTGAAGGTGGGGCGCAAGGTTACAATGAGCAGTTCTTC. This sequence joins TRBV10-3 and TRBJ2-1; TRBD1 is a possible D gene (5 bases). This CDR3 comprises 16 residues. Germline values: CDR1 ENHRY, CDR2 SYGVKD. The germline V and J ends were trimmed by 3 bases and 4 bases, with 16 bases remaining between them.

This clonotype has just a few counts. V gene TRBV7-9 combines with J gene TRBJ1-3; D gene ambiguous. The CDR3 is made up of 16 amino acids. V was pared by 1 base and J by 4 bases, with 14 bases between. The germline V gene has CDR1 SEHNR and CDR2 FQNEAQ (reference sequence). The CDR3 reads CASSLEPGIKGNTIYF. The DNA of the CDR3 is TGTGCCAGCAGCTTAGAGCCAGGAATAAAAGGAAACACCATATATTTT.

The chain recombines TRBV7-2 with TRBJ1-5; D unclear. V gave up 1 base and J gave up 0 bases, with 7 bases separating them. Germline V CDR1 and CDR2: SGHTA, FQGNSA. The CDR3 has 15 residues. The CDR3 DNA reads as TGTGCCAGCAGCTTAGTATCGGATAGCAATCAGCCCCAGCATTTT. It codes for CASSLVSDSNQPQHF.

This chain connects TRBV20-1 to TRBJ2-1; weak D call: TRBD2 (5 bases). The CDR3 loop spans 15 amino acids. CDR1 is DFQATT and CDR2 is SNEGSKA in the germline V gene (reference sequence). Deletions cut 5 bases from V and 0 bases from J, with 14 bases between. The CDR3 region has the DNA TGCAGTGCTCCCCCACGTGGGAGCTCCTACAATGAGCAGTTCTTC. Amino acid sequence: CSAPPRGSSYNEQFF.